This record covers a single T cell receptor beta chain. Trimming cost V 4 bases and J 7 bases; bases outside gene matches: 10. Looked up from germline, CDR1 is WSHSY and CDR2 is SAAADI. CDR3 length: 15 amino acids. The protocol was immunoSEQ multiplex PCR, while the TCRdb copy is restricted to in-frame clones and leaves out a portion. The table has 250,000 to 300,000 clones, about nine tenths seen once; the top ten hold around 2.2%. The sample originates from a study of blood T cell repertoires in COVID-19. This TCR derives from a woman in her 30s with COVID-19, enrolled during active disease. The chain employs TRBV10-2 and TRBJ1-1, with 9 bases fitting TRBD1. Sequenced sample: peripheral blood. CDR3 protein: CASSGVNRGQSEAFF. The CDR3 DNA follows: TGCGCCAGCAGTGGCGTAAACAGGGGGCAGAGTGAAGCTTTCTTT.